This TCR beta chain was documented in a study of radiation and T cells in renal cell carcinoma. Overall study context: Nephrectomy followed 15 Gy stereotactic body radiation by 4 weeks.

CDR1 MNHEY and CDR2 SVGAGI come from the germline V gene. The CDR3 runs 14 residues. With 5 bases removed from V and 0 bases from J, the gap between germline ends came to 10 bases. Concerning this clone: The antigen is not known.

Notes on the study in general: In blood, top tumor clones expanded by 2 weeks, shrinking by 4.

Time point here: blood 2 weeks post-SBRT. The treatment: 15 Gy SBRT to primary tumor, nephrectomy 4 weeks later. Blood was sampled at baseline, 2 weeks and 4 weeks after SBRT. Data came from immunoSEQ multiplex PCR; TCRdb stores just in-frame clones and leaves some out. Of approximately 120,000 clones listed, 81% are singletons. The source of this sequence is a man in his forties or fifties with renal cell carcinoma. Sequencing was performed on blood, taken from a patient whose treatment included radiotherapy and nephrectomy. The V gene is TRBV6-5, the J gene TRBJ1-2, with a tentative D call TRBD1 (6 bases). The CDR3 DNA reads TGTGCCAGCAGTCGGACAGCCTCTAACTATGGCTACACCTTC. It yields the protein CASSRTASNYGYTF.